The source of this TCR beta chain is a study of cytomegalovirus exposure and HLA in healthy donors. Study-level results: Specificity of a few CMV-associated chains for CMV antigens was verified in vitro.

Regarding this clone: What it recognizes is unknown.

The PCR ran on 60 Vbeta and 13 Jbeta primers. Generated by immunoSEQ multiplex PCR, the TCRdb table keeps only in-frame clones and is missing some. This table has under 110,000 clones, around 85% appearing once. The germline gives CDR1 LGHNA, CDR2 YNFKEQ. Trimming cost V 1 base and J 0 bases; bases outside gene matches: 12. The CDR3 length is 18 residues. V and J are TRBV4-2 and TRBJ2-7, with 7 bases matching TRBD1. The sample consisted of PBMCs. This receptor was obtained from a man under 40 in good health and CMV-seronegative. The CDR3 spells CASSQGLTGAPISYEQYF. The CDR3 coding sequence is TGTGCCAGCAGCCAAGGCCTCACAGGGGCTCCCATCTCCTACGAGCAGTACTTC.